The entry below describes one T cell receptor (beta chain). The sample belongs to a study of blood T cell repertoires in COVID-19. The wider study: T cells, B-cell-depleted T cells, or PBMCs provided the cDNA or gDNA that served as material.

Repertoires were generated with immunoSEQ multiplex PCR, while TCRdb's copy carries only in-frame clones and drops some. This sample yields about 200,000 clones, of which 84% are seen a single time; 3.2% belongs to the top ten. Allocation to cohorts depended on clinical history reported by the participants. CDR1 and CDR2 from the germline V gene are SGDLS and YYNGEE. The CDR3 contains 14 residues. V lost 3 bases to trimming and J lost 1 base; unmatched junction nucleotides: 1. Sequences were obtained from PBMCs or T cells enriched from blood (not recorded which). The TCR originated in a woman younger than 45 who had been exposed to COVID-19. The rearrangement uses TRBV9 and TRBJ1-1; 9 bases are shared with TRBD1. The CDR3 DNA reads TGTGCCAGCAGCGCGGACAGGGGGAACACTGAAGCTTTCTTT. Translation gives CASSADRGNTEAFF.